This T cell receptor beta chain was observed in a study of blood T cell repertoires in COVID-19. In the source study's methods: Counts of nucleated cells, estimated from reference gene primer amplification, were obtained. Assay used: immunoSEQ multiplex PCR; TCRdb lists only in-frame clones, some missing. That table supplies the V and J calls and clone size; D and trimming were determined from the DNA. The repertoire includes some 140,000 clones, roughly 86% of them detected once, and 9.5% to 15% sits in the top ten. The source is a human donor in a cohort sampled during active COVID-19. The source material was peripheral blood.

The CDR3 nucleotides are TGTGCCAGCAGTAGAGCGGGGGGCTCGCTAGAGACCCAGTACTTC. Amino acids: CASSRAGGSLETQYF. The genes are TRBV27 and TRBJ2-5; 9 bases match TRBD2. Per germline, CDR1 MNHEY and CDR2 SMNVEV (reference sequence). Unmatched junction bases numbered 8, after V lost 5 bases and J lost 4 bases. This CDR3 comprises 15 residues.